These 31 T cell receptor beta chains came from one sample sequenced in a study of breast tumors, draining lymph nodes, adjacent tissues. Each CDR3 protein is one row after TCRdb ran MiXCR on the multiplex PCR reads. Found here are approximately 120,000 distinct CDR3 sequences, 21% of them singletons; the top ten hold about 2.2%. Breast cancer patients provided tissue from their axillary draining lymph nodes. The sequencing sample was made of axillary lymph node tissue. The receptors were sampled from a female donor with breast cancer. Some clones in this sample may be carry-over from other donors' samples.

This clonotype was seen at least ten times. The J gene is TRBJ1-3, the V gene TRBV2; D gene unclear. With 5 bases removed from V and 3 bases from J, the gap between germline ends came to 20 bases. Germline CDR1 reads SNHLY; CDR2 reads FYNNEI. This CDR3 is 17 amino acids long. The CDR3 spells CASSYLSGRAGGNTIYF. The DNA of the CDR3 is TGTGCCAGCAGTTATCTCTCGGGGAGGGCTGGTGGAAACACCATATATTTT.

Regarding this clonotype: A much larger clone is a single base away; this may be a read error. The chain recombines TRBV5-8 with TRBJ2-1; D remains unclear. Germline lookup yields CDR1 SGHTS and CDR2 YDEGEE. This CDR3 comprises 15 residues. The V end lost 4 bases, the J end lost 4 bases, and 15 bases lay between the germline ends. The CDR3 region has the DNA TGTGCCAGCAGCCTGGGATCGGGCTTATACAATGAGCAGTTCTTC. This codes for CASSLGSGLYNEQFF.

The sample holds many counts of this clonotype. The chain couples TRBV2 to TRBJ1-2; 10 nucleotides agree with TRBD1. The CDR3 runs to 17 residues. Germline values: CDR1 SNHLY, CDR2 FYNNEI. The trim removed 2 bases at V and 7 bases at J, leaving 13 bases unmatched. In DNA, the CDR3 is TGTGCCAGCAGTGAACGGCGCGGACAGGGGGTTGATCGTGGCTACACCTTC. Protein: CASSERRGQGVDRGYTF.

The chain is built from TRBV9 and TRBJ2-2; D is tentatively TRBD1 or TRBD2 (5 bases each). Germline CDR1 is SGDLS and CDR2 is YYNGEE. The CDR3 consists of 16 residues. The V end was cut by 4 bases, the J end by 0 bases, with 13 bases between. For the CDR3, the DNA is TGTGCCAGCAGCCCCACCGGGACCTCGAACACCGGGGAGCTGTTTTTT. Its protein is CASSPTGTSNTGELFF.

Concerning this clonotype itself: A much larger clone is a single base away; this may be a read error. The rearrangement uses TRBV27 and TRBJ1-6, with 12 bases that match TRBD1. The CDR3 extends over 15 amino acids. Looked up from germline, CDR1 is MNHEY and CDR2 is SMNVEV (reference sequence). This chain's CDR3 is CTSSLRDRGLSPLHF. For the CDR3, the DNA is TGTACCAGCAGTTTAAGGGACAGGGGGCTGTCACCCCTCCACTTT.

In the case of this clonotype: A single base separates this from a much larger clone, so it may be a read error. The chain has TRBV15 and TRBJ2-7; D unclear. Germline values: CDR1 LNHNV, CDR2 YYDKDF (reference sequence). The CDR3 contains 14 residues. Trimming stripped 8 bases from V and 6 bases from J, with 20 bases between. CDR3 coding DNA: TGTGCCACCGGCGGCTCAGGAAAAAGGTCCGAGCAGTACTTC. Protein: CATGGSGKRSEQYF.

In its sample, this clonotype was seen many times. The chain combines TRBV9 with TRBJ2-5; 7 positions agree with TRBD2. V shed 0 bases, J shed 1 base, and the junction held 3 bases outside the gene matches. Germline V gene data show CDR1 as SGDLS and CDR2 as YYNGEE. This CDR3 is 15 amino acids long. CDR3: CASSVGDYFQETQYF. CDR3 DNA: TGTGCCAGCAGCGTAGGGGACTACTTCCAAGAGACCCAGTACTTC.

The chain couples TRBV6-6 to TRBJ2-5; no definite D call. The CDR3 consists of 12 residues. Germline V gene sequence: CDR1 MNHNY, CDR2 SVGAGI (reference sequence). V shed 6 bases and J shed 2 bases, with 7 bases lying between them. In DNA form, the CDR3 reads TGTGCCAGCAGACAGCAACAAGAGACCCAGTACTTC. It translates to CASRQQQETQYF.

Worth noting for this clonotype: A much larger clone sits a single nucleotide away, making a read error possible. V is TRBV28 and J is TRBJ2-5; D ambiguous. The CDR3 runs to 13 residues. Germline values: CDR1 MDHEN, CDR2 SYDVKM. CDR3: CASSFSSQGTQYF. The CDR3 DNA is TGTGCCAGCAGTTTTTCCAGCCAAGGGACCCAGTACTTC.

The rearrangement links TRBV6-1 to TRBJ2-1, with 8 bases fitting TRBD2. After removal of 4 bases from V and 1 base from J, the junction contained 6 bases not matched to a gene. This CDR3 is 16 amino acids long. CDR1 is MNHNS and CDR2 is SASEGT in the germline V gene. Here the CDR3 reads CASSAHLAGSYNEQFF. The CDR3 region has the DNA TGTGCCAGCAGTGCGCACTTAGCGGGGTCCTACAATGAGCAGTTCTTC.

This clonotype was observed once. A much larger clonotype is one base distant, so this may be a read error. For the CDR3, the DNA is TGCGCCAGCAGCCTCTCGTTCACCGGGGAGCTGTTTTTT. This translates into CASSLSFTGELFF. The V and J genes are TRBV5-1 and TRBJ2-2; no reliable D call. The CDR3 contains 13 residues. Germline CDR1 and CDR2: SGHRS and YFSETQ. The V gene lost 4 bases and the J gene lost 4 bases, with 8 bases spanning the gap.

This clonotype showed up many times. The chain links TRBV4-1 to TRBJ1-4, with TRBD1 as a possible D gene (6 bases). The CDR3 loop spans 15 amino acids. The ends were cut back, 3 bases at V and 7 bases at J, with 15 bases in the middle. Germline V gene lookup returns CDR1 MGHRA and CDR2 YSYEKL. The CDR3, as DNA: TGCGCCAGCAGCCAGGCTTACAGGGTTGGTGAAAAACTGTTTTTT. Translation gives CASSQAYRVGEKLFF.

This clonotype was detected many times. V gene TRBV2 combines with J gene TRBJ2-7; D unresolved. Germline assignment: CDR1 SNHLY and CDR2 FYNNEI. Trimming shortened V by 6 bases and J by 7 bases, and 22 bases separated the two germline ends. The CDR3 length is 15 residues. The CDR3 coding sequence is TGTGCCAGCAGACCTAGGGCTATAGCTTACGGGGAGCAGTACTTC. It is translated as CASRPRAIAYGEQYF.

The table lists this clonotype with a few counts. The chain recombines TRBV19 with TRBJ1-5; no reliable D call. This CDR3 contains 13 residues. Looked up from germline, CDR1 is LNHDA and CDR2 is SQIVND (reference sequence). The V gene lost 8 bases and the J gene lost 0 bases, with 8 bases spanning the gap. CDR3 sequence reads: CASQSRSNQPQHF. The CDR3 DNA follows: TGTGCCAGTCAGAGTCGTAGCAATCAGCCCCAGCATTTT. The full variable domain, rest sourced from reference TRBV19 and TRBJ1-5, is DGGITQSPKYLFRKEGQNVTLSCEQNLNHDAMYWYRQDPGQGLRLIYYSQIVNDFQKGDIAEGYSVSREKKESFPLTVTSAQKNPTAFYLCASQSRSNQPQHFGDGTRLSIL.

For this clonotype: A much larger clone lies a single base off, so this may be a read error. The chain couples TRBV2 to TRBJ2-1; 10 positions agree with TRBD2. Germline trimming cut 7 bases from V and 8 bases from J; bases unmatched to any gene: 11. The germline V gene encodes CDR1 SNHLY and CDR2 FYNNEI. CDR3 size: 15 residues. Here the CDR3 reads CASMLALAGAYEQFF. The DNA of the CDR3 is TGTGCCAGCATGTTAGCGCTAGCGGGAGCCTATGAGCAGTTCTTC.

The gene calls are TRBV29-1 and TRBJ1-5; D is uncertain. Germline V CDR1 and CDR2: SQVTM, ANQGSEA. The CDR3 totals 14 residues. Trimming left V 3 bases short and J 9 bases short, with 18 bases between. CDR3 in DNA: TGCAGCGTTGAGGAGAGAGTGACCGGGTCGCCCCAGCATTTT. This gives the protein CSVEERVTGSPQHF.

V and J are TRBV28 and TRBJ1-2; weak D call: TRBD1 (6 bases). The germline V and J ends were trimmed by 4 bases and 1 base, with 13 bases remaining between them. Per germline, CDR1 MDHEN and CDR2 SYDVKM. There are 15 residues in the CDR3. The CDR3 here is CASSYLTGFNYGYTF. The DNA for the CDR3 is TGTGCCAGCAGTTACTTGACAGGTTTTAACTATGGCTACACCTTC.

This clonotype was observed a few times. The chain couples TRBV20-1 to TRBJ1-1; D perhaps matches TRBD1 (6 bases). The CDR3 consists of 10 residues. Germline CDR1 reads DFQATT; CDR2 reads SNEGSKA (reference sequence). CDR3 bases: TGCAGCACCCGAGAAGGGGGAGCTTTCTTT. Its protein product is CSTREGGAFF.

This clonotype was detected ten times or more. The J gene is TRBJ2-1, the V gene TRBV20-1; 7 bases agree with TRBD1. J lost 5 bases, V lost 8 bases, and 12 bases had no gene match. CDR3 length equals 14 residues. CDR1 is DFQATT and CDR2 is SNEGSKA in the germline V gene (reference sequence). The CDR3 protein is CSSEDRLLNNEQFF. Written as DNA, the CDR3 is TGCAGTTCCGAGGACAGGCTTTTAAACAATGAGCAGTTCTTC.

This clonotype was detected only once. Given a much more abundant clone one base away, this may be a read error. This rearrangement joins TRBV6-2 or TRBV6-3 to TRBJ2-3, with a tentative D call TRBD2 (6 bases). The CDR3 sequence is 15 residues long. Germline loops: CDR1 MNHEY, CDR2 SVGEGT. V lost 5 bases to trimming and J lost 2 bases, with 14 bases between them. CDR3 protein: CASSPPGGLTDTQYF. CDR3 sequence (DNA): TGTGCCAGCAGTCCTCCCGGGGGACTCACAGATACGCAGTATTTT.

The sample holds many counts of this clonotype. In DNA, the CDR3 is TGTGCCAGCAGCTTAGAGAGAAAACTGTTTTTT. This encodes CASSLERKLFF. This chain links TRBV7-9 with TRBJ1-4, with D unresolved. V lost 1 base and J 10 bases, leaving 4 bases between the germline ends. The germline gives CDR1 SEHNR, CDR2 FQNEAQ (reference sequence). The CDR3 totals 11 residues.

As for this clonotype: A much larger clone sits a single nucleotide away, making a read error possible. The chain is built from TRBV5-1 and TRBJ2-5, with a tentative D call TRBD1 (6 bases). The CDR3 loop spans 16 amino acids. Germline V CDR1 and CDR2: SGHRS, YFSETQ. The germline V and J ends were trimmed by 4 bases and 4 bases, with 20 bases remaining between them. In DNA, the CDR3 is TGCGCCAGCAGCCGGTCAGGGGTCCCATCCCGAGAGACCCAGTACTTC. Translation gives CASSRSGVPSRETQYF.

This clonotype was seen at least ten times. The chain carries TRBV30 and TRBJ1-6, with no clear D. Trimming removed 3 bases at V and 7 bases at J, with 19 bases between. The V gene's germline CDR1 is GTSNPN and CDR2 SVGIG (reference sequence). CDR3 length: 16 residues. The CDR3 DNA reads TGTGCCTGGAGGGGGTTCGGCCAAGGACGGAATTCACCCCTCCACTTT. Amino acid sequence: CAWRGFGQGRNSPLHF.

This clonotype was counted many times. This chain connects TRBV6-1 to TRBJ2-1, with TRBD2 as a possible D gene (6 bases). Germline lookup yields CDR1 MNHNS and CDR2 SASEGT. The CDR3 totals 16 residues. The V end was cut by 3 bases, the J end by 2 bases, with 14 bases between. CDR3 nucleotides: TGTGCCAGCAGTGATATGGGTAGCGGAACCTACAATGAGCAGTTCTTC. This gives the protein CASSDMGSGTYNEQFF.

This clonotype has ten or more counts. The CDR3 DNA reads TGCGCCAGCAGCCCAGCGGGCTTCTCCTACAATGAGCAGTTCTTC. This sequence encodes CASSPAGFSYNEQFF. The chain joins TRBV5-1 to TRBJ2-1; possibly TRBD2 for D (6 bases). V lost 4 bases and J 0 bases, leaving 11 bases between the germline ends. Germline V CDR1 and CDR2: SGHRS, YFSETQ. This CDR3 region has 15 residues.

In regard to this clonotype: The CDR3 carries no conserved terminal phenylalanine or tryptophan, so it likely arises from a read error. This chain uses TRBV2 with TRBJ1-2; 7 nucleotides agree with TRBD1. The germline CDR1 and CDR2 sequences are SNHLY and FYNNEI. CDR3 length: 18 amino acids. V lost 5 bases to trimming and J lost 7 bases; unmatched junction nucleotides: 22. CDR3: CASSLRQGSIRGMRGYTS. CDR3 nucleotides: TGTGCCAGCAGTCTACGACAGGGCTCCATTAGGGGTATGCGTGGCTACACCTCC.

About this clonotype itself: Being one base from a much bigger clone, this may be a read error. The rearrangement links TRBV30 to TRBJ2-3; D not certain. There are 16 residues in the CDR3. V lost 0 bases, J lost 2 bases, and 15 bases lay in between. Germline CDR1 and CDR2: GTSNPN and SVGIG (reference sequence). The CDR3 here is CAWSVDFRGVTDTQYF. The CDR3 bases are TGTGCCTGGAGTGTAGATTTTCGTGGTGTCACAGATACGCAGTATTTT.

This clonotype was found many times. V usage is TRBV19 and J usage is TRBJ2-1; no reliable D call. The CDR3 contains 16 residues. V was pared by 5 bases and J by 0 bases, with 14 bases between. CDR1 LNHDA and CDR2 SQIVND come from the germline V gene (reference sequence). CDR3 nucleotide sequence: TGTGCCAGTAGTGTCTTGCCGGCCCTCTCCTACAATGAGCAGTTCTTC. Its translation: CASSVLPALSYNEQFF.

The V gene is TRBV3-1, the J gene TRBJ2-5; D call uncertain. Trimming cost V 2 bases and J 3 bases, with 7 bases left between them. CDR1 and CDR2 from the germline V gene are LGHDT and YNNKEL (reference sequence). The CDR3 is 13 amino acids. In nucleotides, the CDR3 is TGTGCCAGCAGCCAATCTGCGGAAGAGACCCAGTACTTC. Translated: CASSQSAEETQYF.

This clonotype was counted ten times or more. The chain employs TRBV6-5 and TRBJ2-7, with 10 nucleotides matching TRBD1. The V and J ends lost 2 bases and 4 bases, in that order; junction bases with no gene match: 8. Germline CDR1 MNHEY, CDR2 SVGAGI. The CDR3 has 16 amino acids. The CDR3 nucleotides are TGTGCCAGCAGTTACGGTGTTGGGACAGGGGTATACGAGCAGTACTTC. Protein sequence: CASSYGVGTGVYEQYF.

There are many counts of this clonotype. The chain couples TRBV9 to TRBJ2-1; 13 bases are shared with TRBD2. Germline V gene data show CDR1 as SGDLS and CDR2 as YYNGEE. The CDR3 has 15 amino acids. The V and J ends lost 3 bases and 9 bases, in that order; junction bases with no gene match: 6. Written as DNA, the CDR3 is TGTGCCAGCAGCGGACGGACTAGCGGGAGCAGTGAGCAGTTCTTC. This sequence encodes CASSGRTSGSSEQFF.